The 31 T cell receptor beta chains below were found in one sample sequenced in a study of sequential checkpoint blockade in melanoma. Clones were read by immunoSEQ multiplex PCR, and TCRdb kept only the in-frame ones, dropping some. This table holds more than 15,000 clones, around two thirds found once. Treatment described: randomized to nivolumab then ipilimumab (arm A) or the reverse (arm B). The source material was CD8+ T cells sorted from blood (inferred from file names), sampled from a patient given nivolumab and ipilimumab in sequence. These receptors all come from a human donor with melanoma.

In this sample, this clone turned up once. This chain links TRBV7-6 with TRBJ2-7, with TRBD1 identical over 9 bases. Per the germline V gene, CDR1 is SGHVS and CDR2 is FNYEAQ. The CDR3 loop spans 16 amino acids. V lost 5 bases and J lost 4; bases outside the gene matches: 12. CDR3 DNA: TGTGCCAGCAGCCCCACCAAAGGACAGGGGACGTACGAGCAGTACTTC. Amino acids: CASSPTKGQGTYEQYF.

This clone has only a few counts. Additional DNA sequences in this sample encode the identical CDR3. The chain is built from TRBV5-1 and TRBJ2-1, with 7 bases lining up with TRBD2. This CDR3 has 14 residues. The germline V gene has CDR1 SGHRS and CDR2 YFSETQ. Trimming cost V 0 bases and J 4 bases; bases outside gene matches: 1. CDR3 sequence (DNA): TGCGCCAGCAGCTTGGGGGGGGGATACAATGAGCAGTTCTTC. Its protein is CASSLGGGYNEQFF.

The chain has TRBV7-9 and TRBJ2-7, with 16 nucleotides matching TRBD2. Germline lookup yields CDR1 SEHNR and CDR2 FQNEAQ (reference sequence). The CDR3 has 13 amino acids. V trimming: 8 bases; J trimming: 8 bases; junction bases outside the gene matches: 3. The CDR3 here is CASGTSGRAKQYF. In nucleotides, the CDR3 is TGTGCCAGCGGGACTAGCGGGAGGGCTAAGCAGTACTTC.

Points on this clone: At one boundary the junction diverges from the germline segment, which might be a read error. This chain uses TRBV19 with TRBJ2-1; D might be TRBD2 (6 bases). CDR3 length: 15 residues. Looked up from germline, CDR1 is LNHDA and CDR2 is SQIVND (reference sequence). The CDR3 sequence is CASSTGLPAYSEQFF. The CDR3 bases are TGTGCCAGTAGTACAGGACTACCGGCGTACAGTGAGCAGTTCTTC.

V usage is TRBV15 and J usage is TRBJ1-1; 7 bases are a match to TRBD1. J gave up 3 bases and V 4 bases, and 11 bases lay outside the gene matches. CDR3 length: 16 residues. Germline assignment: CDR1 LNHNV and CDR2 YYDKDF (reference sequence). The CDR3 sequence: CATSKPRGTDYTEAFF. In nucleotides, the CDR3 is TGTGCCACCAGCAAACCTCGTGGGACAGACTACACTGAAGCTTTCTTT.

The V call is TRBV25-1, the J call TRBJ2-5; TRBD2 might be the D (6 bases). The J call is doubtful: the DNA matches TRBJ2-7 better. The CDR3 is 14 residues long. The V gene's germline CDR1 is MGHDK and CDR2 SYGVNS. CDR3 loop: CASSRRAGLHEQYF. As DNA, the CDR3 is TGTGCCAGCAGCCGGAGGGCAGGGCTGCACGAGCAGTACTTC.

The chain recombines TRBV6-6 with TRBJ2-7; the match to TRBD1 covers 11 bases. Germline V gives CDR1 MNHNY, CDR2 SVGAGI (reference sequence). The CDR3 consists of 15 residues. V shed 3 bases, J shed 7 bases, and the junction held 8 bases outside the gene matches. The CDR3 protein is CASSYIGQGAREQYF. The CDR3 DNA sequence: TGTGCCAGCAGTTATATCGGACAGGGGGCAAGGGAGCAGTACTTC.

J is TRBJ1-2 and V is TRBV28; D not resolved. Per the germline V gene, CDR1 is MDHEN and CDR2 is SYDVKM. Trimming stripped 4 bases from V and 5 bases from J, with 5 bases between. The CDR3 is made up of 11 amino acids. The CDR3 is CASSWAYGYTF. In nucleotides, the CDR3 is TGTGCCAGCAGTTGGGCTTATGGCTACACCTTC.

Here the CDR3 reads CASSPPQGAPYEQYF. As DNA, the CDR3 is TGTGCCAGCAGCCCCCCTCAGGGGGCGCCTTACGAGCAGTACTTC. The chain links TRBV7-9 to TRBJ2-7; TRBD1 matches 8 bases. In germline, CDR1 is SEHNR, CDR2 FQNEAQ (reference sequence). Trimming at V came to 5 bases and at J to 4 bases, leaving 10 bases not matched to a gene. This CDR3 has 15 amino acids.

The chain couples TRBV27 to TRBJ1-1, with D hard to call. CDR1 MNHEY and CDR2 SMNVEV come from the germline V gene (reference sequence). Trimming stripped 4 bases from V and 1 base from J, with 13 bases between. This CDR3 comprises 15 residues. CDR3 DNA sequence: TGTGCCAGCAGTTCCTTCGGGTTCCCGAACACTGAAGCTTTCTTT. Translating it yields CASSSFGFPNTEAFF.

V gene TRBV5-6 combines with J gene TRBJ1-1; D ambiguous. The V gene lost 4 bases and the J gene lost 1 base, with 8 bases spanning the gap. The CDR3 covers 13 residues. Germline CDR1 SGHDT, CDR2 YYEEEE. In DNA form, the CDR3 reads TGTGCCAGCAGCCCAAGACAGAACACTGAAGCTTTCTTT. Its translation is CASSPRQNTEAFF.

This clone was observed a handful of times. V gene TRBV5-1 combines with J gene TRBJ2-7; maybe TRBD1 (6 bases). Germline values: CDR1 SGHRS, CDR2 YFSETQ. Trimming removed 5 bases from V and 7 bases from J, with 19 bases in between. The CDR3 consists of 14 residues. The CDR3 nucleotides read TGCGCCAGCAGATCCTACCCGGGACACGAAGAGCAGTACTTC. It specifies CASRSYPGHEEQYF.

The chain couples TRBV7-9 to TRBJ2-7; possible D gene TRBD2, 5 bases. V lost 5 bases and J 5 bases, leaving 22 bases between the germline ends. The CDR3 contains 16 residues. CDR1 is SEHNR, CDR2 FQNEAQ, per germline (reference sequence). CDR3 residues: CASSGSWADGNNEQYF. The CDR3 DNA is TGTGCCAGCAGCGGGTCTTGGGCCGACGGGAACAACGAGCAGTACTTC.

This rearrangement joins TRBV7-9 to TRBJ1-6; no reliable D call. The germline V gene has CDR1 SEHNR and CDR2 FQNEAQ (reference sequence). Trimming cost V 1 base and J 4 bases, with 17 bases left between them. The CDR3 totals 18 residues. CDR3: CASSLEATGTLYNSPLHF. The CDR3 DNA follows: TGTGCCAGCAGCTTAGAGGCCACGGGTACCCTTTATAATTCACCCCTCCACTTT.

This clone was detected only a few times. V is TRBV7-9 and J is TRBJ1-2; perhaps TRBD1 as D (5 bases). This CDR3 region has 16 residues. Germline CDR1 is SEHNR and CDR2 is FQNEAQ (reference sequence). The V gene lost 3 bases and the J gene lost 0 bases, with 14 bases spanning the gap. The CDR3 nucleotides are TGTGCCAGCAGCTTGCAGCAGGGCCAACCTAACTATGGCTACACCTTC. Its protein is CASSLQQGQPNYGYTF.

The chain joins TRBV7-6 to TRBJ2-7; 10 nucleotides line up with TRBD2. Germline V lookup: CDR1 SGHVS, CDR2 FNYEAQ. V dropped 1 base and J dropped 2; count of bases not matched to a gene: 5. The CDR3 runs to 16 residues. CDR3 residues: CASSLVIAGGTYEQYF. The CDR3 DNA is TGTGCCAGCAGCTTAGTGATAGCGGGGGGTACCTACGAGCAGTACTTC.

A word on this clone: Other DNA sequences of this sample code for an identical CDR3. This chain connects TRBV30 to TRBJ1-1; no clear D gene. Trimming cost V 0 bases and J 0 bases, with 5 bases left between them. Germline values: CDR1 GTSNPN, CDR2 SVGIG (reference sequence). The CDR3 consists of 13 residues. CDR3 coding DNA: TGTGCCTGGAGTGTAACACTGAACACTGAAGCTTTCTTT. Amino acid sequence: CAWSVTLNTEAFF.

J is TRBJ2-1 and V is TRBV19; 8 nucleotides agree with TRBD1. The germline CDR1 and CDR2 sequences are LNHDA and SQIVND (reference sequence). CDR3 size: 13 residues. The CDR3 DNA reads as TGTGCTGCTGGACAGGGCTCCTACAATGAGCAGTTCTTC. Amino acid sequence: CAAGQGSYNEQFF.

This sequence joins TRBV19 and TRBJ2-5, with D possibly matching TRBD1 (8 bases). TRBJ2-7 explains the end of the DNA better; the J call may be wrong. This CDR3 contains 15 residues. Germline assignment: CDR1 LNHDA and CDR2 SQIVND (reference sequence). The CDR3 loop reads CASSISTGGAYEQYF. The CDR3 nucleotides are TGTGCCAGTAGTATCTCTACAGGGGGGGCCTACGAGCAGTACTTC.

The J gene is TRBJ1-2, the V gene TRBV2, with D unclear. Germline V CDR1 and CDR2: SNHLY, FYNNEI. The CDR3 loop spans 11 amino acids. The V end lost 8 bases, the J end lost 6 bases, and 10 bases lay between the germline ends. The CDR3 is CASSQMDGYTF. In nucleotides, the CDR3 is TGTGCCAGCTCACAGATGGATGGCTACACCTTC.

The chain uses TRBV9 and TRBJ2-5, with D tentatively TRBD1 (7 bases). The J call is in doubt because the DNA end fits TRBJ2-7 better. CDR1 and CDR2 (germline): SGDLS, YYNGEE. The CDR3 totals 16 residues. CDR3 amino acids: CASSSPGGGEGYEQYF. In DNA form, the CDR3 reads TGTGCCAGCAGCTCCCCCGGAGGGGGCGAAGGCTACGAGCAGTACTTC.

The chain combines TRBV5-6 with TRBJ1-2; D is possibly TRBD1 (6 bases). CDR3 length: 13 residues. V shed 3 bases and J shed 8 bases, with 14 bases lying between them. Germline-derived CDR1 and CDR2 are SGHDT and YYEEEE. The CDR3 coding sequence is TGTGCCAGCAGCTGGGGGGGGCCGGGGGGCTACACCTTC. Translating gives CASSWGGPGGYTF. Variable domain in full (rest from reference TRBV5-6 and TRBJ1-2): DAGVTQSPTHLIKTRGQQVTLRCSPKSGHDTVSWYQQALGQGPQFIFQYYEEEERQRGNFPDRFSGHQFPNYSSELNVNALLLGDSALYLCASSWGGPGGYTFGSGTRLTVV.

This clone was observed a few times. This chain links TRBV7-3 with TRBJ2-7, with 8 bases identical to TRBD1. Trimming took 2 bases from V and 0 from J; bases not matched to a gene: 6. The germline V gene encodes CDR1 SGHTA and CDR2 FQGTGA. This CDR3 has 16 residues. For the CDR3, the DNA is TGTGCCAGCAGCTTACCCGGACAGGGCAGCTCCTACGAGCAGTACTTC. Amino acid sequence: CASSLPGQGSSYEQYF.

The rearrangement joins TRBV19 to TRBJ1-1; 8 nucleotides line up with TRBD1. CDR3 length: 14 amino acids. Losses at the gene ends were 6 bases for V and 2 bases for J; bases not matched to a gene: 5. From germline, CDR1 is LNHDA and CDR2 SQIVND (reference sequence). The CDR3 loop is CASRKGTGNTEAFF. The CDR3 DNA sequence: TGTGCCAGTAGGAAAGGGACAGGCAACACTGAAGCTTTCTTT.

CDR3 sequence reads: CASSYPDSQVEAFF. CDR3 DNA sequence: TGTGCCAGCAGCTACCCGGACAGTCAGGTAGAAGCTTTCTTT. This chain uses TRBV7-9 with TRBJ1-1, with D possibly matching TRBD1 (6 bases). Trimming left V 4 bases short and J 8 bases short, with 17 bases between. CDR1 SEHNR and CDR2 FQNEAQ come from the germline V gene (reference sequence). This CDR3 is 14 amino acids long.

This chain links TRBV6-4 with TRBJ1-6; no reliable D call. V was trimmed by 0 bases and J by 7 bases, leaving 10 bases between them. The CDR3 is 15 residues long. CDR1 and CDR2 (germline): MRHNA, SNTAGT. The CDR3 nucleotides are TGTGCCAGCAGTGACTCGGCAGACACCAATTCACCCCTCCACTTT. It yields the protein CASSDSADTNSPLHF.

CDR3 loop: CASRAQGAYEQYF. The CDR3 coding sequence is TGTGCCAGCAGGGCACAGGGGGCCTACGAGCAGTACTTC. The genes are TRBV25-1 and TRBJ2-7; 8 nucleotides agree with TRBD1. Germline V gives CDR1 MGHDK, CDR2 SYGVNS. The CDR3 covers 13 residues. The J segment lost 2 bases and the V segment lost 6 bases, leaving 3 bases of the junction unmatched.

The chain couples TRBV5-6 to TRBJ1-2; tentative D call: TRBD1 (6 bases). With 4 bases removed from V and 2 bases from J, the gap between germline ends came to 9 bases. Germline CDR1 SGHDT, CDR2 YYEEEE. The CDR3 extends over 13 amino acids. The CDR3 loop reads CASSPGQNYGYTF. The DNA for the CDR3 is TGTGCCAGCAGCCCAGGACAGAACTATGGCTACACCTTC. The variable domain in full, with the rest retrieved from reference TRBV5-6 and TRBJ1-2, is DAGVTQSPTHLIKTRGQQVTLRCSPKSGHDTVSWYQQALGQGPQFIFQYYEEEERQRGNFPDRFSGHQFPNYSSELNVNALLLGDSALYLCASSPGQNYGYTFGSGTRLTVV.

The rearrangement uses TRBV7-9 and TRBJ2-2; D is ambiguous. The CDR3 contains 14 residues. V gave up 0 bases and J gave up 5 bases, with 7 bases separating them. Germline assignment: CDR1 SEHNR and CDR2 FQNEAQ (reference sequence). CDR3 coding DNA: TGTGCCAGCAGCTTAGCGATCGGGACCGGGGAGCTGTTTTTT. Translating it yields CASSLAIGTGELFF.

This rearrangement joins TRBV15 to TRBJ2-3, with a weak D call TRBD2 (6 bases). Germline CDR1 LNHNV, CDR2 YYDKDF (reference sequence). Trimming removed 0 bases at V and 5 bases at J, with 15 bases between. This CDR3 contains 16 residues. CDR3 DNA: TGTGCCACCAGCAGAGAGACCGGGACTGGCAAAGATACGCAGTATTTT. Amino acid sequence: CATSRETGTGKDTQYF.

This clone was seen only a few times. V and J are TRBV9 and TRBJ2-6; 10 bases map to TRBD1. CDR3 size: 18 residues. Germline loops: CDR1 SGDLS, CDR2 YYNGEE. The junction had 4 bases not matched to a gene; V was cut back by 0 bases and J by 1 base. CDR3 protein: CASSVAPGQGSGANVLTF. The CDR3 DNA is TGTGCCAGCAGCGTAGCGCCGGGACAGGGGTCTGGGGCCAACGTCCTGACTTTC.